This entry features one T cell receptor beta chain sequence. The data were taken from a study of shared clonotypes between healthy human individuals. At the level of the study: Per-donor plates numbered three CD4 naive, three CD4 memory, two CD8 naive and one CD8 memory.

Measured with immunoSEQ multiplex PCR; TCRdb has only the in-frame clones, and not every one. Of some 1,900,000 clones listed, 85% to 95% were seen once; the top ten hold 0.95% to 1.5%. Naive CD8 cells lacked CD45RO, underwent positive selection for CCR7 and left out terminally differentiated effector memory CD45RA+ cells. This TCR derives from a man aged 18-30 years in good health. The sample consisted of naive CD8+ T cells sorted from blood.

CDR3 sequence (DNA): TGCGCCAGCAGCTCACAGGAGGGCTATGGCTACACCTTC. Amino acid sequence: CASSSQEGYGYTF. The V and J genes are TRBV4-1 and TRBJ1-2; D perhaps matches TRBD1 (5 bases). The CDR3 spans 13 residues. Germline values: CDR1 MGHRA, CDR2 YSYEKL. The germline V and J ends were trimmed by 5 bases and 4 bases, with 11 bases remaining between them.